This TCR beta chain stems from a study of T cells in Graves' hyperthyroidism and ophthalmopathy. The study, taken as a whole, reports: Blood also contained most expanded thyroid clonotypes above 0.001.

TCR beta CDR3 regions were amplified from RNA transcripts. HTBI primers were employed in a first-round RT-PCR of the TCR CDR3. Via MiXCR, TCRdb re-called the multiplex PCR reads, giving one row per CDR3 protein. The table records 300,000 to 450,000 distinct CDR3 sequences, roughly 13% of them present only once. The table lists this clonotype with a count of one. Its antigen is still unknown. CDR3 length equals 15 residues. Germline lookup yields CDR1 SGHAT and CDR2 FQNNGV. Trimming removed 0 bases from V and 9 bases from J; junction bases left unmatched: 7. The TCR comes from an older woman with Graves' hyperthyroidism. The chain employs TRBV11-2 and TRBJ2-1; 8 bases are shared with TRBD2. The sequenced sample was blood. The CDR3 region is CASSLDPGGGGEQFF. The CDR3 DNA is TGTGCCAGCAGCTTAGACCCGGGGGGGGGCGGTGAGCAGTTCTTC.